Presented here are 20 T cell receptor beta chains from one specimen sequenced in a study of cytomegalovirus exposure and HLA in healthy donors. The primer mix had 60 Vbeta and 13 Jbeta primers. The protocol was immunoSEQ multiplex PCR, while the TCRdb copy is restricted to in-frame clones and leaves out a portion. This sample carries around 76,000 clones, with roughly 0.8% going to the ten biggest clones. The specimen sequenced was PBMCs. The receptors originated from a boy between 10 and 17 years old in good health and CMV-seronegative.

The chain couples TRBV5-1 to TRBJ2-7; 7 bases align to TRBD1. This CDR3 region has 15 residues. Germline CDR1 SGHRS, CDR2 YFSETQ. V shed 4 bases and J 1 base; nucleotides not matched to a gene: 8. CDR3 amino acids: CASSLETGHSYEQYF. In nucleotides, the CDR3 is TGCGCCAGCAGCCTGGAGACAGGGCATTCCTACGAGCAGTACTTC.

The CDR3 DNA sequence: TGTGCCAGCAGCTTGGTTAGGGACTTTAGCTCCTACGAGCAGTACTTC. Amino acids: CASSLVRDFSSYEQYF. J is TRBJ2-7 and V is TRBV5-6; a weak D match, TRBD2 (6 bases). Germline V gene lookup returns CDR1 SGHDT and CDR2 YYEEEE. The CDR3 loop spans 16 amino acids. Trimming took off 0 bases at V and 0 bases at J, with 13 bases between the two ends.

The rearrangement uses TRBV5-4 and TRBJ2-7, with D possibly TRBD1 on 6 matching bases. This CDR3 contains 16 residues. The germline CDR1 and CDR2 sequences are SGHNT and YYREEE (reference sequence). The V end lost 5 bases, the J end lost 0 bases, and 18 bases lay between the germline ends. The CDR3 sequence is CASRQQGNGSSYEQYF. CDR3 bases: TGTGCCAGCAGACAGCAGGGGAACGGCAGCTCCTACGAGCAGTACTTC.

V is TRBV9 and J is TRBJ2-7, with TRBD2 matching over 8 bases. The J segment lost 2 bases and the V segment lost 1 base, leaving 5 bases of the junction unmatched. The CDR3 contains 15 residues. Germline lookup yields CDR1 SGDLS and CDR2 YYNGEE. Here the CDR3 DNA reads TGTGCCAGCAGCGTACTAGCGGGCGCCACCTACGAGCAGTACTTC. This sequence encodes CASSVLAGATYEQYF.

The chain's CDR3 is CASSWGRGNTEAFF. DNA of the CDR3: TGTGCCAGCAGTTGGGGCAGGGGAAACACTGAAGCTTTCTTT. V is TRBV28 and J is TRBJ1-1; D is possibly TRBD1 (6 bases). Trimming pared 4 bases from V and 2 bases from J, leaving 11 bases between. Germline CDR1 is MDHEN and CDR2 is SYDVKM. The CDR3 is 14 amino acids.

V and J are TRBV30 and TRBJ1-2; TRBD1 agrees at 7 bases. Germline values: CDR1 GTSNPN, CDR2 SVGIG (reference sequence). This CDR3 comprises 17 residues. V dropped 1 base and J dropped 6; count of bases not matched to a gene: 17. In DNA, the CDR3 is TGTGCCTGGAGTGATGTACCTAGCTACAGGGGAGTAGATGGCTACACCTTC. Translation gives CAWSDVPSYRGVDGYTF.

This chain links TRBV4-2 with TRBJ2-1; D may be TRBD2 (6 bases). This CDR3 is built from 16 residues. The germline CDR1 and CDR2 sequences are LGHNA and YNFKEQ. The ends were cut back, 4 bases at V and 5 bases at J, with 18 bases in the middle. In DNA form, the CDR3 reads TGTGCCAGCAGCCCGAGTTCTTGGGAGGATAACAATGAGCAGTTCTTC. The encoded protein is CASSPSSWEDNNEQFF.

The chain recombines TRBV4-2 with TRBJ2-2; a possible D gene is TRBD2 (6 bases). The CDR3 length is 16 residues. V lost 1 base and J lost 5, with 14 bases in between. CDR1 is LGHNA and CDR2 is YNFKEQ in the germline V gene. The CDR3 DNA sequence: TGTGCCAGCAGCCAAGGGAGCGGCGGGGAGACCGGGGAGCTGTTTTTT. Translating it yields CASSQGSGGETGELFF.

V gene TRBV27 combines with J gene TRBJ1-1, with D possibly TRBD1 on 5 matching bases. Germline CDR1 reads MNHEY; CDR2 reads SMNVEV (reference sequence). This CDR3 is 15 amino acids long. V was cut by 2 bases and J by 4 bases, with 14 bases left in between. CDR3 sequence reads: CASSLRDWGGTEAFF. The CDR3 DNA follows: TGTGCCAGCAGTTTACGGGACTGGGGAGGCACTGAAGCTTTCTTT.

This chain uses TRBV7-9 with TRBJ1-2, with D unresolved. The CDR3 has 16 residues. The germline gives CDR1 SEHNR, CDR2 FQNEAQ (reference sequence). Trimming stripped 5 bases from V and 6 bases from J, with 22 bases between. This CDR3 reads CASSASSGLLGDGYTF. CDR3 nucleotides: TGTGCCAGCAGCGCATCTTCCGGACTCTTAGGAGATGGCTACACCTTC.

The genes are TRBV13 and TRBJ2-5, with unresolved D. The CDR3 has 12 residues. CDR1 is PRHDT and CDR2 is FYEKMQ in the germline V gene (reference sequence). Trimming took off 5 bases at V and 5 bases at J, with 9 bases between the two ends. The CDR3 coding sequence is TGTGCCAGCAGCCCCGGTGCGGAGACCCAGTACTTC. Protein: CASSPGAETQYF.

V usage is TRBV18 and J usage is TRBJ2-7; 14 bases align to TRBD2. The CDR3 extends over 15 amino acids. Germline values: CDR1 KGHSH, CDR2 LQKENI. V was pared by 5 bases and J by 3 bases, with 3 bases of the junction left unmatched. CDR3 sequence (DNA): TGTGCCAGCTCATTCGGACTAGCGGGAGGCTACGAGCAGTACTTC. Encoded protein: CASSFGLAGGYEQYF. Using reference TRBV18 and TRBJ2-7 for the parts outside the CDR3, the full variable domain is NAGVMQNPRHLVRRRGQEARLRCSPMKGHSHVYWYRQLPEEGLKFMVYLQKENIIDESGMPKERFSAEFPKEGPSILRIQQVVRGDSAAYFCASSFGLAGGYEQYFGPGTRLTVT.

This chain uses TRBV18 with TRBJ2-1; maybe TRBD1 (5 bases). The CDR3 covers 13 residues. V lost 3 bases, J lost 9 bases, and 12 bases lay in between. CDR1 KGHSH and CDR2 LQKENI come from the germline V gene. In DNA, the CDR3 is TGTGCCAGCTCACCGGCAGGGTTCGGTGAGCAGTTCTTC. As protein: CASSPAGFGEQFF.

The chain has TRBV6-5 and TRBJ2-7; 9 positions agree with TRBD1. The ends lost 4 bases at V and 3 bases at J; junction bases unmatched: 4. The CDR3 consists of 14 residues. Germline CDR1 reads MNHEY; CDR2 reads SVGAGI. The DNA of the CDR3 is TGTGCCAGCAGTTTGACAGGGGGTAACTACGAGCAGTACTTC. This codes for CASSLTGGNYEQYF.

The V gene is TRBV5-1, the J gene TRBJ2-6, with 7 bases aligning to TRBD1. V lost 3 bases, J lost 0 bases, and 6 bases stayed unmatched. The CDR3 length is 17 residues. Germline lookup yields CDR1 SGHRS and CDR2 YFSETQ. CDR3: CASSSWTGSSGANVLTF. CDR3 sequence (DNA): TGCGCCAGCAGCTCCTGGACAGGTTCCTCTGGGGCCAACGTCCTGACTTTC.

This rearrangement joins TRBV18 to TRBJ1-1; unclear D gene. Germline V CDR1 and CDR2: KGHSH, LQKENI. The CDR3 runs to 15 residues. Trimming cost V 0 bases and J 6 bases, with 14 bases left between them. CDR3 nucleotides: TGTGCCAGCTCACCACCTGGAGGCAGGCTCGCTGAAGCTTTCTTT. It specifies CASSPPGGRLAEAFF.

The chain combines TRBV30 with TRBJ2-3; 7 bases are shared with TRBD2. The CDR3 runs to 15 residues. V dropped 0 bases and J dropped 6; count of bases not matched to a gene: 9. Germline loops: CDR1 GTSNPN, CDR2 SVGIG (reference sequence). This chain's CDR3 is CAWSVRSGGSDTQYF. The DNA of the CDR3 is TGTGCCTGGAGTGTACGTTCGGGAGGCTCCGATACGCAGTATTTT.

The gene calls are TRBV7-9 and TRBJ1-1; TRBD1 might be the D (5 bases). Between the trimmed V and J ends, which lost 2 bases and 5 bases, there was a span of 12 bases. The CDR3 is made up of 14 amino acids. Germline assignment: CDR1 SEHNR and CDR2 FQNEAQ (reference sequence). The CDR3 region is CASSLHGGRTEAFF. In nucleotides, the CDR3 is TGTGCCAGCAGCTTACACGGGGGTCGAACTGAAGCTTTCTTT.

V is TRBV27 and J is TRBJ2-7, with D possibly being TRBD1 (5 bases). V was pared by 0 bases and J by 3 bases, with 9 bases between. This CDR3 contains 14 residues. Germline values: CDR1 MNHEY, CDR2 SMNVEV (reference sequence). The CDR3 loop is CASSLSRGSYEQYF. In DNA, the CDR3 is TGTGCCAGCAGTTTATCAAGGGGAAGCTACGAGCAGTACTTC.

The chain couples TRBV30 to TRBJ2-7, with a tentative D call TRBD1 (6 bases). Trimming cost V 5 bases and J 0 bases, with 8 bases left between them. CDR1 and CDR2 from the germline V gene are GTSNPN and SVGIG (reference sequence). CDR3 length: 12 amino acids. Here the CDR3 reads CAWRQVSYEQYF. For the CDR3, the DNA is TGTGCCTGGCGACAGGTCTCCTACGAGCAGTACTTC.